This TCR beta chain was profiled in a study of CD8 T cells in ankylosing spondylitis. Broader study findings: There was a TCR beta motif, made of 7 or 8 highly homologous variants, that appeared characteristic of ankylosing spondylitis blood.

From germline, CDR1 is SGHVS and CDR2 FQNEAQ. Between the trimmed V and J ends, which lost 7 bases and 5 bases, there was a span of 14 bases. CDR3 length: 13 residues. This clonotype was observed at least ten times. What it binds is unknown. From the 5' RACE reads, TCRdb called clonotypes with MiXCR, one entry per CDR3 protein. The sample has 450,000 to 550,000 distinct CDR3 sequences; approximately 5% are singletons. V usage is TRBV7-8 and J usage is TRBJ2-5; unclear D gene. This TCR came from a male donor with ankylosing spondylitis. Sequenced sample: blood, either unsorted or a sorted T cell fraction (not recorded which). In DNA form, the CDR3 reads TGTGCCAGCACCTCAACAACCCGGGAGACCCAGTACTTC. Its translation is CASTSTTRETQYF.